What follows is one T cell receptor (beta chain) and its context. This entry belongs to a study of T cells in narcolepsy. Sequencing used immunoSEQ multiplex PCR; TCRdb keeps in-frame clones, though not all of them. The sample lists approximately 25,000 clones, about four fifths occurring once. The trim removed 5 bases at V and 2 bases at J, leaving 5 bases unmatched. This CDR3 contains 16 residues. The germline gives CDR1 SGHTA, CDR2 FQGNSA. Sequences were obtained from memory (CD45RA-) CD4+ T cells from blood. The chain joins TRBV7-2 to TRBJ2-3, with 12 bases matching TRBD2. The TCR comes from a human donor in good health. In nucleotides, the CDR3 is TGTGCCAGCAGCACAAGGACTAGCGGGAACACAGATACGCAGTATTTT. It yields the protein CASSTRTSGNTDTQYF. Full variable domain (rest looked up from reference TRBV7-2 and TRBJ2-3): GAGVSQSPSNKVTEKGKDVELRCDPISGHTALYWYRQSLGQGLEFLIYFQGNSAPDKSGLPSDRFSAERTGGSVSTLTIQRTQQEDSAVYLCASSTRTSGNTDTQYFGPGTRLTVL.